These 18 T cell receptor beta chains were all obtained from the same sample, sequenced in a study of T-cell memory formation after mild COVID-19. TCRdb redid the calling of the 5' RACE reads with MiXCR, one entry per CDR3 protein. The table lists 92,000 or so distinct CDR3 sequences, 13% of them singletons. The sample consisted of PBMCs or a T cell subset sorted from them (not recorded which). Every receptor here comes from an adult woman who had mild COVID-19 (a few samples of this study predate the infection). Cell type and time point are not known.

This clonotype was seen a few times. CDR3 bases: TGTGCCAGCAGGGGGGTAGGGCCTGAGCAGTTCTTC. As protein: CASRGVGPEQFF. This chain joins TRBV6-5 and TRBJ2-1; D assignment may be TRBD1 or TRBD2 (5 bases each). V gave up 6 bases and J gave up 9 bases, with 12 bases separating them. Germline assignment: CDR1 MNHEY and CDR2 SVGAGI. The CDR3 runs 12 residues.

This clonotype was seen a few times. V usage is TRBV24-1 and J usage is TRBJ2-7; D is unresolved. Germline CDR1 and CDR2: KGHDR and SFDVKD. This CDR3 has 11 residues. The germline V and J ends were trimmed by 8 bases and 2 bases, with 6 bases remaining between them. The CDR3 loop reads CATILPYEQYF. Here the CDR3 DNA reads TGTGCCACCATCCTTCCCTACGAGCAGTACTTC.

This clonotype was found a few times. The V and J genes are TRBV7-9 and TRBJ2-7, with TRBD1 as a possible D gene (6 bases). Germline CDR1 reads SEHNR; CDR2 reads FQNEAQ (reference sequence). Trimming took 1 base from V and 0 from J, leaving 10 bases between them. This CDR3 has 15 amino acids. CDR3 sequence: CASSLEQGYSYEQYF. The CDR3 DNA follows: TGTGCCAGCAGCTTAGAACAGGGATACTCCTACGAGCAGTACTTC. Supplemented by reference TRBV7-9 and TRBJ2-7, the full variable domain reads DTGVSQNPRHKITKRGQNVTFRCDPISEHNRLYWYRQTLGQGPEFLTYFQNEAQLEKSRLLSDRFSAERPKGSFSTLEIQRTEQGDSAMYLCASSLEQGYSYEQYFGPGTRLTVT.

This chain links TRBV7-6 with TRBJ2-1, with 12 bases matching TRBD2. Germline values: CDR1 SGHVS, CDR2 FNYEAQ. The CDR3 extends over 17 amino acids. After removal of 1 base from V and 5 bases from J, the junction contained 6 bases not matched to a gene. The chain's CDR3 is CASSLGTSGRPNNEQFF. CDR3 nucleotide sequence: TGTGCCAGCAGCTTAGGTACTAGCGGGAGGCCGAACAATGAGCAGTTCTTC.

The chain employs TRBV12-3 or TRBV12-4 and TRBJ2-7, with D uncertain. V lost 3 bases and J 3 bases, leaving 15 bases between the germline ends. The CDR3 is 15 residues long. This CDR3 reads CASSFSGVNIYEQYF. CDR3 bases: TGTGCCAGCAGTTTTTCTGGGGTCAACATCTACGAGCAGTACTTC.

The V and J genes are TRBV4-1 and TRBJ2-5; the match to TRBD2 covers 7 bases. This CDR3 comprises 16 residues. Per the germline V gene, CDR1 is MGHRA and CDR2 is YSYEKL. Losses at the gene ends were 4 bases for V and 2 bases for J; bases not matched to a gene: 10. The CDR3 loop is CASSPGGRGVQETQYF. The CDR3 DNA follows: TGCGCCAGCAGCCCGGGGGGTCGTGGGGTTCAAGAGACCCAGTACTTC.

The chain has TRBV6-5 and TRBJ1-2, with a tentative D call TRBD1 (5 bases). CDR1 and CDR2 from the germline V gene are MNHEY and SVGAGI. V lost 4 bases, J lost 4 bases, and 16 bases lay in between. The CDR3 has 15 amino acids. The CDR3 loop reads CASSFSWGTGYGYTF. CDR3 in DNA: TGTGCCAGCAGTTTTTCTTGGGGCACCGGCTATGGCTACACCTTC.

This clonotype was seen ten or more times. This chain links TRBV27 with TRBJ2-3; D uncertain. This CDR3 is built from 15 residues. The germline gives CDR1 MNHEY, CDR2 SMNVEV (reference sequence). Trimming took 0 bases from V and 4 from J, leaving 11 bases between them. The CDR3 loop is CASSLSGRTSDTQYF. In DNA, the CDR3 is TGTGCCAGCAGTTTATCTGGCAGAACGTCAGATACGCAGTATTTT.

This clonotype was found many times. The CDR3 DNA sequence: TGCAGTGCTATTTCCGGAGGGGGAACCGGGGAGCTGTTTTTT. It is translated as CSAISGGGTGELFF. The genes are TRBV20-1 and TRBJ2-2, with D perhaps being TRBD1 or TRBD2 (6 bases each). Trimming stripped 4 bases from V and 5 bases from J, with 14 bases between. The CDR3 length is 14 residues. Germline values: CDR1 DFQATT, CDR2 SNEGSKA (reference sequence).

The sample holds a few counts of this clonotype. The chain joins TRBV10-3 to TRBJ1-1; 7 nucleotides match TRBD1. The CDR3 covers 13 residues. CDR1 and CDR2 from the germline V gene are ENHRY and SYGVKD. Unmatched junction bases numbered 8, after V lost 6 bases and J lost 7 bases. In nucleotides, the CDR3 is TGTGCCATCAGAGGCGAGGGGGCGTATGAAGCTTTCTTT. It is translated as CAIRGEGAYEAFF.

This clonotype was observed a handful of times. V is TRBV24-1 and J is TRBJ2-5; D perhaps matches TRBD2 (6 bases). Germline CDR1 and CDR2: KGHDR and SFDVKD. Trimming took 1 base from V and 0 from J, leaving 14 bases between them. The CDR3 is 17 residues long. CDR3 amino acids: CATSDFPTTSNQETQYF. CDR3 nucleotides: TGTGCCACCAGTGATTTTCCCACGACTAGTAACCAAGAGACCCAGTACTTC.

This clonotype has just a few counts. The CDR3 DNA is TGTGCCAGCAGTCCTGACTTTATTGGCTACACCTTC. Translated: CASSPDFIGYTF. The chain has TRBV6-5 and TRBJ1-2; D unresolved. Germline V CDR1 and CDR2: MNHEY, SVGAGI. The CDR3 is 12 amino acids. Trimming removed 5 bases at V and 7 bases at J, with 11 bases between.

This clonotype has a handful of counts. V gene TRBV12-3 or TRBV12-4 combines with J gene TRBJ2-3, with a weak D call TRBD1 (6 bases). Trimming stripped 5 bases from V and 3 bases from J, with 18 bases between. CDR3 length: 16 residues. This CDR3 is CASSPPAGEGTDTQYF. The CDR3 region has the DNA TGTGCCAGCAGTCCCCCAGCAGGGGAAGGGACAGATACGCAGTATTTT.

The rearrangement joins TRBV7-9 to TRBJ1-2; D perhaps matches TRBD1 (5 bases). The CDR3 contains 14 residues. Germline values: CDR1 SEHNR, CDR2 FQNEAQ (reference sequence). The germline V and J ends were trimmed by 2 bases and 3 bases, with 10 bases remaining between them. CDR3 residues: CASSLPRDYYGYTF. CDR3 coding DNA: TGTGCCAGCAGCTTACCCCGGGACTACTATGGCTACACCTTC.

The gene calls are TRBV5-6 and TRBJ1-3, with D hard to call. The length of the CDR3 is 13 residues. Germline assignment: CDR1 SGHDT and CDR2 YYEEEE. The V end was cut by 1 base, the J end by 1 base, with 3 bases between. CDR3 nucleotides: TGTGCCAGCAGCTTGCCTTCTGGAAACACCATATATTTT. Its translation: CASSLPSGNTIYF. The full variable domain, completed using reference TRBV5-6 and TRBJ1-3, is DAGVTQSPTHLIKTRGQQVTLRCSPKSGHDTVSWYQQALGQGPQFIFQYYEEEERQRGNFPDRFSGHQFPNYSSELNVNALLLGDSALYLCASSLPSGNTIYFGEGSWLTVV.

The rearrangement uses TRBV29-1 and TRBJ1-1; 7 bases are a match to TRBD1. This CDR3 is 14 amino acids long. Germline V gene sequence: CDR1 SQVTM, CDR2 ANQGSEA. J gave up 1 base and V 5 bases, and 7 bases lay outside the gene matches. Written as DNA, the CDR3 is TGCAGCGTTAATCCGGGACAGCCGAACACTGAAGCTTTCTTT. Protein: CSVNPGQPNTEAFF.

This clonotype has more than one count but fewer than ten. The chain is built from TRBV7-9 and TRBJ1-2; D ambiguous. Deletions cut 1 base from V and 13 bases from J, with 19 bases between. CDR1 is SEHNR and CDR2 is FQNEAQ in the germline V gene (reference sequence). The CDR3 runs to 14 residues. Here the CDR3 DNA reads TGTGCCAGCAGCTTAGATATTCCGGCGTCCCGCGGCACCTTC. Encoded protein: CASSLDIPASRGTF.

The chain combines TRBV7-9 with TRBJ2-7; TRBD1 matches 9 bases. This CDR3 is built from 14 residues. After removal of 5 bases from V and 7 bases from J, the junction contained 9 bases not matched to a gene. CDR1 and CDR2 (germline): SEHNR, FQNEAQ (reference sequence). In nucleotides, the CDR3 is TGTGCCAGCAGCAAGCCCGGGACAGGGTGGGAGCAGTACTTC. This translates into CASSKPGTGWEQYF. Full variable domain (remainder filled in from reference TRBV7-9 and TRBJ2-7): DTGVSQNPRHKITKRGQNVTFRCDPISEHNRLYWYRQTLGQGPEFLTYFQNEAQLEKSRLLSDRFSAERPKGSFSTLEIQRTEQGDSAMYLCASSKPGTGWEQYFGPGTRLTVT.